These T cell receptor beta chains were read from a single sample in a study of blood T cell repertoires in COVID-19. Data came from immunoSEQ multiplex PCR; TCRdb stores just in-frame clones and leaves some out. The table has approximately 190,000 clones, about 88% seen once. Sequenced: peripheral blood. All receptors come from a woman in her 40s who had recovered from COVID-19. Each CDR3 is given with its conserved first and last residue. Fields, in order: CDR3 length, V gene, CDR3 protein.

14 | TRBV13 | CASSPRGQPYEQYF
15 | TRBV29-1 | CSVERPGQMNTEAFF
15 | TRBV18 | CASSPLQGADQPQHF
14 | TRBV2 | CASSLTATNEKLFF
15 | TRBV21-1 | CASSKGQGSTDTQYF
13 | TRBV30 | CAWRGQGNSPLHF
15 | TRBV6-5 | CASRLGSPAYNEQFF
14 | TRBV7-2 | CASSLLRGRGEAFF
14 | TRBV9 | CASSVEGERSEQFF
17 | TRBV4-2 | CASSQEGQGAQGGELFF
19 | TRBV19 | CASSIIVLDREAPRYGYTF
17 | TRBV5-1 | CASSQTTGQGGQETQYF
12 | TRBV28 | CASGSGSYEQYF
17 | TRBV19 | CASSIVWASGSTDTQYF
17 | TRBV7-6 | CASSPTSRVRDTDTQYF